The TCR beta chain described here comes from a study of cytotoxic CD8 clonotypes in ibrutinib-treated CLL. Study in general: The study included 11 relapsed/refractory and about 16 treatment-naive patients; roughly 17 had IGHV unmutated disease.

This clone was observed a few times. TCRdb's copy holds only in-frame clones and misses some; the assay was immunoSEQ multiplex PCR. The repertoire holds about 150,000 clones, with 75% to 85% as singletons. Germline V lookup: CDR1 LNHDA, CDR2 SQIVND (reference sequence). Deletions cut 3 bases from V and 7 bases from J, with 12 bases between. This CDR3 contains 13 residues. The starting material was PBMCs, obtained after 12 months of ibrutinib treatment. The receptor was derived from a human donor with chronic lymphocytic leukemia. V is TRBV19 and J is TRBJ1-2; D is unresolved. CDR3 loop: CASSMATFGGYTF. The CDR3 bases are TGTGCCAGTAGTATGGCCACGTTTGGTGGCTACACCTTC.